Listed here are 6 T cell receptor beta chains from one sample, sequenced in a study of shared clonotypes between healthy human individuals. TCRdb's copy holds only in-frame clones and misses some; the assay was immunoSEQ multiplex PCR. The sample holds over a million clones, about 80% seen once. The sequenced sample was memory CD4+ T cells from PBMCs. Subset in this sample: CD45RA-negative fraction. The source is a man younger than 35 in good health. Some clones in this sample may be carry-over from other donors' samples.

V usage is TRBV7-3 and J usage is TRBJ2-1, with a possible D match to TRBD1 (5 bases). Germline V CDR1 and CDR2: SGHTA, FQGTGA. The CDR3 spans 13 residues. V lost 5 bases to trimming and J lost 9 bases, with 14 bases between them. The CDR3 coding sequence is TGTGCCAGCAGCCAGGGCCGTCACGGTGAGCAGTTCTTC. The encoded protein is CASSQGRHGEQFF.

This clone has only one observation. V is TRBV9 and J is TRBJ1-4; maybe TRBD1 (6 bases). The CDR3 has 17 residues. The ends were cut back, 4 bases at V and 10 bases at J, with 26 bases in the middle. CDR1 SGDLS and CDR2 YYNGEE come from the germline V gene. CDR3 coding DNA: TGTGCCAGCAGCCCCCGGACGGGGACACCTGGGGTCGGAAAACTGTTTTTT. This encodes CASSPRTGTPGVGKLFF.

This clone showed up just once. CDR3: CASSPQAGANSYEQYF. In DNA, the CDR3 is TGTGCCAGCAGCCCCCAAGCGGGAGCCAACTCCTACGAGCAGTACTTC. V and J are TRBV11-1 and TRBJ2-7, with TRBD2 identical over 8 bases. V shed 5 bases and J 0 bases; nucleotides not matched to a gene: 9. CDR3 length: 16 residues. CDR1 is SGHAT, CDR2 FQDESV, per germline (reference sequence).

V and J are TRBV27 and TRBJ1-5; D unclear. This CDR3 is built from 15 residues. V was clipped by 10 bases and J by 0 bases, with 16 bases between them. Germline V gene sequence: CDR1 MNHEY, CDR2 SMNVEV (reference sequence). CDR3: CANKALGVSNQPQHF. In DNA form, the CDR3 reads TGTGCCAACAAGGCCCTCGGGGTTAGCAATCAGCCCCAGCATTTT.

The chain joins TRBV20-1 to TRBJ2-1; TRBD1 is a possible D gene (5 bases). The germline V gene has CDR1 DFQATT and CDR2 SNEGSKA (reference sequence). V was pared by 2 bases and J by 9 bases, with 8 bases between. This CDR3 spans 11 amino acids. The CDR3, as DNA: TGCAGTGCTAGATTAGGGGTTGAGCAGTTCTTC. Its protein product is CSARLGVEQFF.

This clone was observed many times. This chain joins TRBV9 and TRBJ1-5; 7 positions match TRBD1. CDR1 and CDR2 (germline): SGDLS, YYNGEE. V was clipped by 4 bases and J by 2 bases; unmatched bases: 0. The CDR3 extends over 13 amino acids. The CDR3 DNA follows: TGTGCCAGCAGCACAGGGGGCAATCAGCCCCAGCATTTT. Its translation is CASSTGGNQPQHF.